This is a list of T cell receptor beta chains from one sample in a study of shared clonotypes between healthy human individuals. TCRdb's copy holds only in-frame clones and misses some; the assay was immunoSEQ multiplex PCR. Found here are 2 million to 2.5 million clones, 80% to 95% of them singletons; the top ten hold around 0.4%. Sequencing was carried out using naive CD4+ T cells from PBMCs. The receptors were gathered from a young man in good health. Some clones in this sample may be carry-over from other donors' samples. The CDR3 runs from the conserved cysteine through the conserved F or W. The D gene is left open where the match is weak. Size tells how often a clone was seen (once, few, many) or the class of an expanded clone, and some rows leave it out.

V: TRBV2
D: .
J: TRBJ2-2
length: 13
size: .
CDR3: CASSEALLRELFF
DNA: TGTGCCAGCAGTGAAGCGCTTCTTCGGGAGCTGTTTTTT

V: TRBV11-2
D: TRBD2
J: TRBJ2-5
length: 16
size: .
CDR3: CASSPRAGENQETQYF
DNA: TGTGCCAGCAGCCCCCGAGCGGGGGAGAATCAAGAGACCCAGTACTTC

V: TRBV12-5
D: TRBD1
J: TRBJ2-1
length: 16
size: .
CDR3: CASGQGRQGPVDEQFF
DNA: TGTGCTAGTGGTCAGGGGAGACAGGGCCCCGTGGATGAGCAGTTCTTC

V: TRBV29-1
D: .
J: TRBJ1-2
length: 8
size: .
CDR3: CSVPGYTF
DNA: TGCAGCGTTCCGGGCTACACCTTC

V: TRBV7-8
D: TRBD1
J: TRBJ1-2
length: 14
size: .
CDR3: CASSYRQGAGGYTF
DNA: TGTGCCAGCAGCTACCGACAGGGGGCCGGCGGCTACACCTTC

V: TRBV6-5
D: .
J: TRBJ2-7
length: 15
size: .
CDR3: CASSYERGHTYEQYF
DNA: TGTGCCAGCAGTTACGAACGGGGACATACCTACGAGCAGTACTTC

V: TRBV15
D: .
J: TRBJ2-7
length: 12
size: .
CDR3: CATSRGVREQYF
DNA: TGTGCCACCAGCAGAGGAGTACGCGAGCAGTACTTC

V: TRBV7-3
D: TRBD1
J: TRBJ2-1
length: 16
size: .
CDR3: CASSPGGQGWNNEQFF
DNA: TGTGCCAGCAGCCCCGGTGGACAGGGCTGGAACAATGAGCAGTTCTTC

V: TRBV7-9
D: .
J: TRBJ2-3
length: 16
size: .
CDR3: CASSLVAPGGADTQYF
DNA: TGTGCCAGCAGCTTAGTGGCTCCCGGCGGAGCAGATACGCAGTATTTT

V: TRBV11-2
D: .
J: TRBJ2-7
length: 14
size: .
CDR3: CASSFRRTLGEQYF
DNA: TGTGCCAGCAGCTTCAGACGAACGCTGGGGGAGCAGTACTTC

V: TRBV9
D: TRBD2
J: TRBJ2-2
length: 15
size: .
CDR3: CASSVAPSGRWELFF
DNA: TGTGCCAGCAGCGTAGCCCCTAGCGGGAGGTGGGAGCTGTTTTTT

V: TRBV2
D: TRBD1
J: TRBJ1-1
length: 13
size: once
CDR3: CASQRQGATEAFF
DNA: TGTGCCAGCCAAAGACAGGGGGCTACTGAAGCTTTCTTT

V: TRBV5-6
D: .
J: TRBJ2-3
length: 11
size: few
CDR3: CASSLADTQYF
DNA: TGTGCCAGCAGCTTGGCGGATACGCAGTATTTT

V: TRBV28
D: TRBD1
J: TRBJ1-2
length: 16
size: .
CDR3: CASRPYRQGTYYGYTF
DNA: TGTGCCAGCAGACCTTACAGACAGGGGACTTACTATGGCTACACCTTC

V: TRBV11-2
D: .
J: TRBJ2-2
length: 12
size: .
CDR3: CASSLDWVELFF
DNA: TGTGCCAGCAGCTTAGATTGGGTAGAGCTGTTTTTT

V: TRBV6-5
D: TRBD1
J: TRBJ1-2
length: 15
size: .
CDR3: CASSYWQGANYGYTF
DNA: TGTGCCAGCAGTTACTGGCAGGGGGCTAACTATGGCTACACCTTC

V: TRBV6-5
D: TRBD2
J: TRBJ2-1
length: 14
size: .
CDR3: CASRLAGPGNEQFF
DNA: TGTGCCAGCAGGCTAGCGGGTCCCGGCAATGAGCAGTTCTTC

V: TRBV5-1
D: .
J: TRBJ1-3
length: 17
size: .
CDR3: CASSLRPSSSSGNTIYF
DNA: TGCGCCAGCAGCTTGAGGCCGTCCTCGAGCTCTGGAAACACCATATATTTT

V: TRBV28
D: TRBD1
J: TRBJ2-5
length: 14
size: .
CDR3: CASSTGQVAETQYF
DNA: TGTGCCAGCAGTACGGGACAGGTGGCGGAGACCCAGTACTTC

V: TRBV9
D: TRBD2
J: TRBJ2-5
length: 15
size: .
CDR3: CASSPRLAGRETQYF
DNA: TGTGCCAGCAGCCCCAGGTTAGCGGGACGGGAGACCCAGTACTTC

V: TRBV18
D: .
J: TRBJ2-3
length: 14
size: .
CDR3: CASSPTGSTDTQYF
DNA: TGTGCCAGCTCACCAACGGGTAGCACAGATACGCAGTATTTT

V: TRBV7-3
D: .
J: TRBJ1-5
length: 13
size: .
CDR3: CASSFWGNQPQHF
DNA: TGTGCCAGCAGCTTTTGGGGGAATCAGCCCCAGCATTTT

V: TRBV2
D: .
J: TRBJ1-2
length: 14
size: .
CDR3: CASKWGRTNYGYTF
DNA: TGTGCCAGCAAGTGGGGCAGGACTAACTATGGCTACACCTTC

V: TRBV4-1
D: TRBD1
J: TRBJ2-5
length: 17
size: .
CDR3: CASSPPRSQGVQETQYF
DNA: TGCGCCAGCAGCCCGCCCCGATCTCAGGGGGTCCAAGAGACCCAGTACTTC

V: TRBV9
D: TRBD1
J: TRBJ2-4
length: 15
size: .
CDR3: CASSGPGQGDVIQYF
DNA: TGTGCCAGCAGCGGACCGGGACAGGGGGATGTCATTCAGTACTTC

V: TRBV5-4
D: .
J: TRBJ2-2
length: 15
size: .
CDR3: CASSLGRANTGELFF
DNA: TGTGCCAGCAGCTTGGGGAGGGCGAACACCGGGGAGCTGTTTTTT

V: TRBV10-3
D: .
J: TRBJ2-2
length: 16
size: .
CDR3: CAISETGTQNTGELFF
DNA: TGTGCCATCAGTGAAACAGGGACACAGAACACCGGGGAGCTGTTTTTT

V: TRBV5-1
D: .
J: TRBJ2-5
length: 14
size: .
CDR3: CASSSSTGTETQYF
DNA: TGCGCCAGCAGCTCCTCCACAGGGACCGAGACCCAGTACTTC

V: TRBV28
D: .
J: TRBJ1-3
length: 14
size: .
CDR3: CASKSRVAGNTIYF
DNA: TGTGCCAGCAAGTCAAGGGTAGCTGGAAACACCATATATTTT

V: TRBV27
D: TRBD1
J: TRBJ1-2
length: 14
size: .
CDR3: CASSLNRGSYGYTF
DNA: TGTGCCAGCAGTCTAAACAGGGGCAGCTATGGCTACACCTTC

V: TRBV5-5
D: .
J: TRBJ1-2
length: 13
size: .
CDR3: CASSLEGLYGYTF
DNA: TGTGCCAGCAGCTTAGAAGGGCTCTATGGCTACACCTTC

V: TRBV25-1
D: .
J: TRBJ2-2
length: 10
size: .
CDR3: CASNRGELFF
DNA: TGTGCCAGCAACCGAGGGGAGCTGTTTTTT

V: TRBV11-3
D: .
J: TRBJ2-2
length: 14
size: .
CDR3: CASSLDPNTGELFF
DNA: TGTGCCAGCAGCTTAGATCCGAATACCGGGGAGCTGTTTTTT

V: TRBV7-9
D: .
J: TRBJ2-2
length: 15
size: .
CDR3: CASSTIYPNTGELFF
DNA: TGTGCCAGCAGCACCATTTATCCGAACACCGGGGAGCTGTTTTTT